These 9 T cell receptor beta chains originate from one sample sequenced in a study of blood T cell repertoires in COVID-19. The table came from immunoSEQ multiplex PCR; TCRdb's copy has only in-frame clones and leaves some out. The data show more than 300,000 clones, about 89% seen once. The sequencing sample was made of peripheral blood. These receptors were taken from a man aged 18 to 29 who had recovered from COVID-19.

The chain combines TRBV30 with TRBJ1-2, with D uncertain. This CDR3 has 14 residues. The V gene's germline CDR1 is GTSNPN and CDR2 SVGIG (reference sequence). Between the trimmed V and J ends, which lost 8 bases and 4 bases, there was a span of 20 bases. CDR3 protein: CARSTAGGPYGYTF. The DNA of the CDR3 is TGTGCCCGCTCCACGGCGGGAGGTCCCTATGGCTACACCTTC. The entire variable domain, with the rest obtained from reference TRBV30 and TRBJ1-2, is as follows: SQTIHQWPATLVQPVGSPLSLECTVEGTSNPNLYWYRQAAGRGLQLLFYSVGIGQISSEVPQNLSASRPQDRQFILSSKKLLLSDSGFYLCARSTAGGPYGYTFGSGTRLTVV.

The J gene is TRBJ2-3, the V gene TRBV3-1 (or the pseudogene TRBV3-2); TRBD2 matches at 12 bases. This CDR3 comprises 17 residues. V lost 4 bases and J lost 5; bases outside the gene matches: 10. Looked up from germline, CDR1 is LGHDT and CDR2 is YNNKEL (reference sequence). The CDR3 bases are TGTGCCAGCAGCCCCTACACTAGCGGGGGGCCGGGAGATACGCAGTATTTT. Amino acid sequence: CASSPYTSGGPGDTQYF.

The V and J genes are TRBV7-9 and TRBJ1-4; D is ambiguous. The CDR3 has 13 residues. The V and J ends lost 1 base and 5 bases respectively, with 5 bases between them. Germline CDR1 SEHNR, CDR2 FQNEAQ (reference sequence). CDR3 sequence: CASSLGANEKLFF. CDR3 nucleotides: TGTGCCAGCAGCTTAGGAGCGAATGAAAAACTGTTTTTT.

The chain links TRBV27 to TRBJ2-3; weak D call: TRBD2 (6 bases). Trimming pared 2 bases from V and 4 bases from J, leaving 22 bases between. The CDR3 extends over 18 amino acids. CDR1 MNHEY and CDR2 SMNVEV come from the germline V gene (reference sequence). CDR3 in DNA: TGTGCCAGCAGTTTAACGTCGGCTGCTAGCTGGGGGGCAGATACGCAGTATTTT. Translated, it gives CASSLTSAASWGADTQYF.

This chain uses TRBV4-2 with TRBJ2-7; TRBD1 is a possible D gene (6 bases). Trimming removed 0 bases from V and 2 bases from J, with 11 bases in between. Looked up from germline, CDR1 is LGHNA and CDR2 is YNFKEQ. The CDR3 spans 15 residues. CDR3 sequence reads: CASSQDIGQTYEQYF. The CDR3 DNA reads TGTGCCAGCAGCCAAGATATAGGACAGACCTACGAGCAGTACTTC.

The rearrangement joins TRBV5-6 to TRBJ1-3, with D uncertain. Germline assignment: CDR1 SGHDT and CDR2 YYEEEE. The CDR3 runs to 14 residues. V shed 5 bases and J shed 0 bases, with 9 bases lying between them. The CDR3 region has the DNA TGTGCCAGCAGGGGCCTCGGCTCTGGAAACACCATATATTTT. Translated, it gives CASRGLGSGNTIYF.

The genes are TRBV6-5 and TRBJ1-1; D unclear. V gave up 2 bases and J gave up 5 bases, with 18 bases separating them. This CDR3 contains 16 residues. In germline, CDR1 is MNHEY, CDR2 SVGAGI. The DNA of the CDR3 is TGTGCCAGCAGTTACGGTCCCCCTTCCGGGAGTACTGAAGCTTTCTTT. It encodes CASSYGPPSGSTEAFF.

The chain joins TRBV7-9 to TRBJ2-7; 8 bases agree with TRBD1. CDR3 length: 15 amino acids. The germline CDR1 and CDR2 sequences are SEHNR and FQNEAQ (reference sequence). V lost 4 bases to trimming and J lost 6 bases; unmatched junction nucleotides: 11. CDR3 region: CASSSAGTGRGEQYF. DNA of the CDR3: TGTGCCAGCAGCTCAGCCGGGACAGGTCGGGGCGAGCAGTACTTC.

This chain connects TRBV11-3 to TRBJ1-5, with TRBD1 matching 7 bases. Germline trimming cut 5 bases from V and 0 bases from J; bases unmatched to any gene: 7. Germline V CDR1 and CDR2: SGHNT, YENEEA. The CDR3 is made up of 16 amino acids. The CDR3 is CASSPWDSTSNQPQHF. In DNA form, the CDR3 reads TGTGCCAGCAGCCCTTGGGACAGCACTAGCAATCAGCCCCAGCATTTT. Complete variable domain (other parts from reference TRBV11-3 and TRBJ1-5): EAGVVQSPRYKIIEKKQPVAFWCNPISGHNTLYWYLQNLGQGPELLIRYENEEAVDDSQLPKDRFSAERLKGVDSTLKIQPAELGDSAVYLCASSPWDSTSNQPQHFGDGTRLSIL.